Listed below are T cell receptor beta chains from one sample, sequenced in a study of PD-1 blockade in classical Hodgkin lymphoma. Sequencing used immunoSEQ multiplex PCR; TCRdb keeps in-frame clones, though not all of them. The profile shows some 52,000 clones, approximately 86% of them singletons. The sequences come from peripheral blood mononuclear cells (PBMCs), collected before the fourth cycle of nivolumab. Every receptor here comes from a human donor with classical Hodgkin lymphoma. The CDR3 runs from the conserved cysteine through the conserved F or W. D genes are given only for firm matches. For some rows the clone size is stated as once, few or many, or as a class when expanded; others skip it.

TGTGCCAGCAGCCCTAGGGGGTCAGACACAGATACGCAGTATTTT CASSPRGSDTDTQYF - TRBJ2-3 TRBV11-2 once
TGTGCCAGTAGTCCCCGGACAGGGGGGATTAATGAAAAACTGTTTTTT CASSPRTGGINEKLFF TRBD1 TRBJ1-4 TRBV19 -
TGTGCCAGTCAGGGTACCTCCGGTGAGCAGTTCTTC CASQGTSGEQFF - TRBJ2-1 TRBV2 -
TGTGCCAGCAGTCGCGCCGGGACTTTTAGCACAGATACGCAGTATTTT CASSRAGTFSTDTQYF - TRBJ2-3 TRBV27 once
TGTGCCAGCAGCAATCGGGCTTTAAAACCCCACAATCAGCCCCAGCATTTT CASSNRALKPHNQPQHF - TRBJ1-5 TRBV7-8 -
TGTGCCAGCAGCTACCGGGACACCGCCTACGAGCAGTACTTC CASSYRDTAYEQYF - TRBJ2-7 TRBV9 -
TGTGCCAGCAGCCTCACTTCCCGTCCCACAGATACGCAGTATTTT CASSLTSRPTDTQYF - TRBJ2-3 TRBV11-1 -
TGTGCCACCAGAAAAGCTGGGAGGGGACAACCCGGGTATTTT CATRKAGRGQPGYF - TRBJ2-3 TRBV15 -
TGTGCCAGCAGTTACCGGGGACTAGCGAATGAGCAGTTCTTC CASSYRGLANEQFF TRBD2 TRBJ2-1 TRBV6-5 -
TGTGCCAGCAGGACTAGCGGGGAAGCGCCCTACAATGAGCAGTTCTTC CASRTSGEAPYNEQFF TRBD2 TRBJ2-1 TRBV13 -
TGTGCCAGCTTCGAAGATCAGAGAGGCTCCTACGAGCAGTACTTC CASFEDQRGSYEQYF - TRBJ2-7 TRBV2 -
TGTGCCAGCAGTTTATACGACAATGAGCAGTTCTTC CASSLYDNEQFF - TRBJ2-1 TRBV28 -
TGTGCCAGCAGCGTAGAGGCTAGCGGGGGGCAAGAGACCCAGTACTTC CASSVEASGGQETQYF TRBD2 TRBJ2-5 TRBV9 -
TGTGCCAGCTCACCCGGACTAGTAACATTCTACGAGCAGTACTTC CASSPGLVTFYEQYF TRBD2 TRBJ2-7 TRBV18 -
TGCAGTGCTAGGGCCGGGACCCAGTACTTC CSARAGTQYF - TRBJ2-5 TRBV20-1 once
TGTGCCAGTAGTATCGGGCAGGGATTGACAGATACGCAGTATTTT CASSIGQGLTDTQYF - TRBJ2-3 TRBV19 -
TGTGCCAGCAGCCTGAGACAGGGGGCCGATTCACCCCTCCACTTT CASSLRQGADSPLHF TRBD1 TRBJ1-6 TRBV5-4 -
TGTGCCAGCAGCCGTTCGACAGGGGAGGACTATGGCTACACCTTC CASSRSTGEDYGYTF TRBD1 TRBJ1-2 TRBV4-2 -
TGTGCCAGTGTAGCTGACGGGACCCAGTACTTC CASVADGTQYF - TRBJ2-5 TRBV19 -
TGTGCCATCCTTCAGGGTCACGGCTACACCTTC CAILQGHGYTF - TRBJ1-2 TRBV10-3 -
TGTGCCAGCAGCTTGGACGGGATTGATCATACGCAGTATTTT CASSLDGIDHTQYF - TRBJ2-3 TRBV5-4 once
TGTGCCAGCAGCTTAAAGGGCAGAGCGAACACCGGGGAGCTGTTTTTT CASSLKGRANTGELFF - TRBJ2-2 TRBV7-9 -
TGTGCCAGCAGCTCCGGACATCTTAATCAGCCCCAGCATTTT CASSSGHLNQPQHF - TRBJ1-5 TRBV5-6 -
TGTGCCAGCAGTCCCCGGATCTCCTACGAGCAGTACTTC CASSPRISYEQYF - TRBJ2-7 TRBV27 -
TGTGCCAGAAGCCCTACCTTCGGACAGGGTGATCGTTCACCCCTCCACTTT CARSPTFGQGDRSPLHF TRBD1 TRBJ1-6 TRBV5-3 -
TGCGCCAGCAGCCAAGATCGGGACAGGGCCCGCTCCTACGAGCAGTACTTC CASSQDRDRARSYEQYF TRBD1 TRBJ2-7 TRBV4-1 -
TGTGCCAGCAGTTTGTCGCTAGCGGGGGCCAACGTCCTGACTTTC CASSLSLAGANVLTF - TRBJ2-6 TRBV28 -
TGTGCCAGCAGCTTATCTCCCCCCTACGAGCAGTACTTC CASSLSPPYEQYF - TRBJ2-7 TRBV7-9 -
TGTGCCAGCAGCCGGACTAGCGGGATAGTTGGCGAGCAGTACTTC CASSRTSGIVGEQYF TRBD2 TRBJ2-7 TRBV11-2 -
TGTGCCAGCAGTCGCGCAAGTTCCCACTCTGGCTACACCTTC CASSRASSHSGYTF - TRBJ1-2 TRBV28 once
TGTGCCAGCAGTGAAAGCTGGGGGCAGGGCAATGAGCAGTTCTTC CASSESWGQGNEQFF - TRBJ2-1 TRBV6-1 -
TGTGCCATCAGTGAGGGGCAGGGGGCGAACACCGGGGAGCTGTTTTTT CAISEGQGANTGELFF TRBD1 TRBJ2-2 TRBV10-3 -
TGTGCCAGCAGCTTGGCGGGGACAGGGTCCTCCGAGCAGTACTTC CASSLAGTGSSEQYF TRBD1 TRBJ2-7 TRBV5-8 -
TGTGCCAGTAGTATAAAGGCGATGGAGACCCAGTACTTC CASSIKAMETQYF - TRBJ2-5 TRBV19 -
TGCGCCAGCAGCTTGGTTGCTATGGCTGGGGCCAACGTCCTGACTTTC CASSLVAMAGANVLTF - TRBJ2-6 TRBV5-1 -
TGTGCCAGCAGCTCCGGGACTAGCGGGGGGGCACGATCCTACAATGAGCAGTTCTTC CASSSGTSGGARSYNEQFF TRBD2 TRBJ2-1 TRBV5-4 -
TGCGCCAGCAGCCACCCGACTAGCGGGGCCTACAATGAGCAGTTCTTC CASSHPTSGAYNEQFF TRBD2 TRBJ2-1 TRBV4-1 -